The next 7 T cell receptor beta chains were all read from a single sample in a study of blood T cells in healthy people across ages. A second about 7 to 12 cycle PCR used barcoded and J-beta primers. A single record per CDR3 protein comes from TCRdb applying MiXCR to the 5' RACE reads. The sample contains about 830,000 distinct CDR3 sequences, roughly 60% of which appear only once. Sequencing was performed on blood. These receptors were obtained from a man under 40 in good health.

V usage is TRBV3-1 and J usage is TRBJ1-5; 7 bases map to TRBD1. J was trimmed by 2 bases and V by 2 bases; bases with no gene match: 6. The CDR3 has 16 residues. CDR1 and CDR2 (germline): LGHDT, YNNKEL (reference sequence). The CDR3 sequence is CASSQLLTGRNQPQHF. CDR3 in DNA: TGTGCCAGCAGCCAACTTCTGACAGGGCGCAATCAGCCCCAGCATTTT.

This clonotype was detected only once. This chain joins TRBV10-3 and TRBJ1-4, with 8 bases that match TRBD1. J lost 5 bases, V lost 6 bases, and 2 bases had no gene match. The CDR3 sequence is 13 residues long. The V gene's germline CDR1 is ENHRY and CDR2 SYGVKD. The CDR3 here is CAIRDRENEKLFF. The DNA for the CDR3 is TGTGCCATCAGGGACAGGGAGAATGAAAAACTGTTTTTT.

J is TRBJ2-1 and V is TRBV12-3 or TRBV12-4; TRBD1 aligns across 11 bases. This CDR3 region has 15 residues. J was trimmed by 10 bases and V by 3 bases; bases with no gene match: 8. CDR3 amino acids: CASSFGQGARGEQFF. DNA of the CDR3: TGTGCCAGCAGTTTCGGACAGGGGGCGCGGGGGGAGCAGTTCTTC.

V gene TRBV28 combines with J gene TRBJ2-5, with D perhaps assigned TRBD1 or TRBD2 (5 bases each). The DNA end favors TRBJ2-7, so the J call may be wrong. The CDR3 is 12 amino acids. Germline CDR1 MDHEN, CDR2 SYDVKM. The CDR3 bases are TGTGCCAGCCGGGACGGATCCTACGAGCAGTACTTC. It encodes CASRDGSYEQYF.

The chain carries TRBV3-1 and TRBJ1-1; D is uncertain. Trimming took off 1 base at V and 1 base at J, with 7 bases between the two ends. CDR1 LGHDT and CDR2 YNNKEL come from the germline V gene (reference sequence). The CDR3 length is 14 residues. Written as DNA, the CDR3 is TGTGCCAGCAGCCAAGGAAGCAAGAACACTGAAGCTTTCTTT. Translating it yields CASSQGSKNTEAFF.

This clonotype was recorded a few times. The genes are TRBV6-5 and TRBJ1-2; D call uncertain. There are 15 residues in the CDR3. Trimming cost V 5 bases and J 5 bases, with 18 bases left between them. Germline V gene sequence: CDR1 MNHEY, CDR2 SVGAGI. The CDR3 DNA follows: TGTGCCAGCAGTGCCCTTGAGGGAGGGAGGTATGGCTACACCTTC. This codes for CASSALEGGRYGYTF.

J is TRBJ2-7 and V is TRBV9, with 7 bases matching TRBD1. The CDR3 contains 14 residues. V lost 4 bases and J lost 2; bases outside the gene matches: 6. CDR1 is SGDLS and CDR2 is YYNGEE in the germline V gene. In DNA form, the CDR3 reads TGTGCCAGCAGCATCTGGGACAGCCCCTACGAGCAGTACTTC. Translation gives CASSIWDSPYEQYF.